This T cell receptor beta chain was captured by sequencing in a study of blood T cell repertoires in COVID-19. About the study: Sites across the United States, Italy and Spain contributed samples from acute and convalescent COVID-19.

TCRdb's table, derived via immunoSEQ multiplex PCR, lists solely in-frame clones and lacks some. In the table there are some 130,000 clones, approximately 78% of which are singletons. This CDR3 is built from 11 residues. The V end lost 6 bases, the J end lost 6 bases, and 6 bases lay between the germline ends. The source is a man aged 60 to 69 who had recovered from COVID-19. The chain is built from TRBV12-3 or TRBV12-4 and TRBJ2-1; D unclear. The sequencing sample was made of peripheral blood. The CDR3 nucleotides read TGTGCCAGCAGCCCCAGCAATGAGCAGTTCTTC. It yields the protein CASSPSNEQFF.